This TCR beta chain is from a study of metastatic and nonmetastatic thyroid tumors. No treatment had been given to any patient before thyroid surgery. Concerning this clone: The antigen remains unidentified. The junction and the germline gene differ at one end; a read error may be behind it.

Germline CDR1 SGHRS, CDR2 YFSETQ. CDR3 size: 11 residues. With MiXCR, TCRdb reprocessed the PCR reads. Found here are about 24,000 clones, over 20% of them singletons; the top ten hold over 10%. Points from the study as a whole: In blood and tumor, TCR beta diversity was reportedly significantly higher in malignant thyroid tumors than in benign nodules.

The receptor was derived from a male donor with papillary thyroid cancer or a benign thyroid nodule (not recorded which). Some clones in this sample may be carry-over from other donors' samples. The J gene is TRBJ2-5, the V gene TRBV5-1; D is uncertain. The specimen sequenced was blood. In nucleotides, the CDR3 is TGCACCAGCAGCTTGGAGAGTACCCAGTACTTC. Encoded protein: CTSSLESTQYF.